These T cell receptor beta chains were read from a single sample in a study of T cells after yellow fever vaccination. A single record per CDR3 protein comes from TCRdb applying MiXCR to the 5' RACE reads. The table includes 450,000 to 600,000 distinct CDR3 sequences, 17% detected once. Here the sequenced sample was PBMCs, taken 5 days after the first yellow fever vaccination. Receptor source: a man younger than 30 who received the YFV17D yellow fever vaccine. Each CDR3 is given with its conserved first and last residue. The D gene is left open where the match is weak. Only part of the rows carry a size: once, few, many, or a class if the clone is expanded.

len: 14; j_gene: TRBJ2-1; d_gene: TRBD2; v_gene: TRBV20-1; abundance: few; CDR3aa: CSVETGTSLDEQFF; CDR3nt: TGCAGTGTTGAAACCGGGACTAGCCTTGATGAGCAGTTCTTC
len: 13; j_gene: TRBJ2-1; d_gene: -; v_gene: TRBV20-1; abundance: -; CDR3aa: CSAISSSYNEQFF; CDR3nt: TGCAGTGCTATCTCATCGAGCTACAATGAGCAGTTCTTC
len: 13; j_gene: TRBJ1-1; d_gene: -; v_gene: TRBV11-2; abundance: few; CDR3aa: CASSFNEYTEAFF; CDR3nt: TGTGCCAGCAGCTTTAATGAGTACACTGAAGCTTTCTTT
len: 22; j_gene: TRBJ2-1; d_gene: -; v_gene: TRBV4-2; abundance: -; CDR3aa: CASSQDSRAGFIRRATYNEQFF; CDR3nt: TGTGCCAGCAGCCAAGATTCCAGGGCAGGTTTCATTCGTCGGGCGACCTACAATGAGCAGTTCTTC
len: 15; j_gene: TRBJ2-5; d_gene: TRBD1; v_gene: TRBV15; abundance: once; CDR3aa: CATSGSQGIGETQYF; CDR3nt: TGTGCCACCAGCGGTTCACAGGGGATTGGGGAGACCCAGTACTTC
len: 13; j_gene: TRBJ2-2; d_gene: TRBD1; v_gene: TRBV29-1; abundance: -; CDR3aa: CSVGSQGPGELFF; CDR3nt: TGCAGCGTCGGCTCACAGGGGCCCGGGGAGCTGTTTTTT
len: 13; j_gene: TRBJ1-1; d_gene: -; v_gene: TRBV10-3; abundance: -; CDR3aa: CAIGGSRNTEAFF; CDR3nt: TGTGCCATCGGTGGCAGTCGGAACACTGAAGCTTTCTTT
len: 13; j_gene: TRBJ1-5; d_gene: -; v_gene: TRBV10-2; abundance: few; CDR3aa: CASSDRPRVPQHF; CDR3nt: TGCGCCAGCAGTGATCGTCCGCGTGTGCCCCAGCATTTT
len: 11; j_gene: TRBJ1-1; d_gene: -; v_gene: TRBV28; abundance: -; CDR3aa: CATTLATEAFF; CDR3nt: TGTGCCACCACTCTGGCCACTGAAGCTTTCTTT
len: 14; j_gene: TRBJ2-7; d_gene: TRBD2; v_gene: TRBV6-5; abundance: -; CDR3aa: CASSSAGGPREQYF; CDR3nt: TGTGCCAGCAGTTCAGCGGGGGGGCCTCGGGAGCAGTACTTC